This T cell receptor (beta chain) comes out of a study of blood T cell repertoires in COVID-19. At the level of the study: Italy, Spain and the United States were the sources of the convalescent and acute COVID-19 samples.

Assay used: immunoSEQ multiplex PCR; TCRdb lists only in-frame clones, some missing. This sample has some 110,000 clones; approximately 87% occur once, and the top ten carry about 8%. This TCR derives from a man aged 65 to 85 who had recovered from COVID-19. The sequencing input was peripheral blood.

CDR3 bases: TGCGCCAGCAGCTTGGGAGCGGGAGTAGGGGAGCAGTACTTC. Protein product: CASSLGAGVGEQYF. The genes are TRBV5-1 and TRBJ2-7, with 8 bases matching TRBD2. Per the germline V gene, CDR1 is SGHRS and CDR2 is YFSETQ. This CDR3 has 14 amino acids. With 0 bases clipped from V and 7 bases from J, the junction kept 6 bases outside the gene matches.